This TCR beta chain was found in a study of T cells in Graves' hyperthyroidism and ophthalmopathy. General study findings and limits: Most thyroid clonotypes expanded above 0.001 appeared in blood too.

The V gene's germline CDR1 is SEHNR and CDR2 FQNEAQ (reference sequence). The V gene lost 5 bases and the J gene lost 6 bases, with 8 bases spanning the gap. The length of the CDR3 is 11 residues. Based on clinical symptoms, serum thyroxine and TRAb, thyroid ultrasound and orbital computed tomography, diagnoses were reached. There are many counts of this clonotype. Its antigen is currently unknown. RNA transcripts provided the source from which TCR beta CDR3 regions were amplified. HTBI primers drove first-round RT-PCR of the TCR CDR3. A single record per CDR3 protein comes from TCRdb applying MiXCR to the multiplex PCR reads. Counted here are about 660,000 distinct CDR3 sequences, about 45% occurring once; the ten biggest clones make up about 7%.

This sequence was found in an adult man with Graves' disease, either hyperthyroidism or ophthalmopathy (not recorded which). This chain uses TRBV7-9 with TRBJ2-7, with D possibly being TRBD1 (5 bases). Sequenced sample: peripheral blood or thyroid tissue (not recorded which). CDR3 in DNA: TGTGCCAGCAGCGCTAGGGGCGAGCAGTACTTC. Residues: CASSARGEQYF.